The rows below give T cell receptor beta chains drawn from one sample of a study of blood T cell repertoires in COVID-19. Repertoires were generated with immunoSEQ multiplex PCR, while TCRdb's copy carries only in-frame clones and drops some. The table includes 150,000 to 200,000 clones, approximately 80% detected once. Sequenced: PBMCs or T cells enriched from blood (not recorded which). Receptor source: a man aged 50 or older who had recovered from COVID-19. Both conserved end residues are part of each CDR3. Each record gives: clone size, J gene, V gene, D gene, CDR3 DNA, CDR3 protein. D genes are given only for firm matches. The size field is filled for only some rows; it gives once, few, many or a size class.

>NA|TRBJ2-3|TRBV5-4|NA
TGTGCCAGCAGCTTAGTGCAGGGTAGCACAGATACGCAGTATTTT
CASSLVQGSTDTQYF
>NA|TRBJ2-2|TRBV28|NA
TGTGCCAGCAATCTTTTACAGGGCGGGGGTCCCGGGGAGCTGTTTTTT
CASNLLQGGGPGELFF
>NA|TRBJ2-7|TRBV11-2|TRBD1
TGTGCCAGCAGCATAGGAAGGGACAGCCTACGAGGGCAGTACTTC
CASSIGRDSLRGQYF
>NA|TRBJ2-1|TRBV25-1|TRBD2
TGTGCCAGCAGTGAATTGGGAGGGTCGTACAATGAGCAGTTCTTC
CASSELGGSYNEQFF
>NA|TRBJ1-6|TRBV30|TRBD1
TGTGCCTGGCGGGACAGGGTGCCCTATAATTCACCCCTCCACTTT
CAWRDRVPYNSPLHF
>NA|TRBJ1-1|TRBV27|NA
TGTGCCAGCAGGAGCCTAGCGGGGTTGAACACTGAAGCTTTCTTT
CASRSLAGLNTEAFF
>NA|TRBJ1-3|TRBV18|NA
TGTGCCAGCTCACCATCGCAACTCTCTGGAAACACCATATATTTT
CASSPSQLSGNTIYF
>NA|TRBJ2-1|TRBV28|TRBD2
TGTGCCAGCAGATCAACGGGAGGTGACAATGAGCAGTTCTTC
CASRSTGGDNEQFF
>few|TRBJ2-3|TRBV10-2|TRBD1
TGCGCCAGCAGGAGGGGAACAGGGGGTTCAGATACGCAGTATTTT
CASRRGTGGSDTQYF
>NA|TRBJ2-1|TRBV4-1|NA
TGCGCCAGCAAAACTTATCTAGTTACCTACAATGAGCAGTTCTTC
CASKTYLVTYNEQFF
>many|TRBJ2-7|TRBV28|TRBD1
TGTGCCAGCAGTCCTCTGGGACAGGGTGTCTACTACGAGCAGTACTTC
CASSPLGQGVYYEQYF
>NA|TRBJ2-7|TRBV6-5|NA
TGTGCCAGCAGTTACCTAGGACAGCCCCTAATCTACGAGCAGTACTTC
CASSYLGQPLIYEQYF
>medium-sized|TRBJ1-6|TRBV5-4|TRBD1
TGTGCCAGCAGCTTAGGACAGGGGAATTCACCCCTCCACTTT
CASSLGQGNSPLHF
>NA|TRBJ2-1|TRBV4-1|TRBD2
TGCGCCAGCAGCCAAGAGGGACTAAGCTCCTACAATGAGCAGTTCTTC
CASSQEGLSSYNEQFF
>once|TRBJ2-3|TRBV5-1|TRBD2
TGCGCCAGCAGCCCCCTCCTAGCGGGTCGCGGTGATACGCAGTATTTT
CASSPLLAGRGDTQYF
>NA|TRBJ2-7|TRBV12-3/TRBV12-4|NA
TGTGCCAGCAGTTTCGGCGGAATCTACGAGCAGTACTTC
CASSFGGIYEQYF
>NA|TRBJ1-1|TRBV6-5|NA
TGTGCCAGCAGTCAGAGAGGGTACACTGAAGCTTTCTTT
CASSQRGYTEAFF
>NA|TRBJ2-3|TRBV18|TRBD2
TGTGCCAGCTCACCGTTTGCGGGAGGCAGCACAGATACGCAGTATTTT
CASSPFAGGSTDTQYF
>NA|TRBJ1-3|TRBV20-1|NA
TGCAGTGCCGCCCCGGGTAACACCATATATTTT
CSAAPGNTIYF
>once|TRBJ2-3|TRBV5-4|TRBD2
TGTGCCAGCAGCTTTTCCAGCGGGGGCACAGATACGCAGTATTTT
CASSFSSGGTDTQYF
>NA|TRBJ1-5|TRBV2|TRBD1
TGTGCCAGCGGGGGTAGGGGACAGGCCAATCAGACGCCCCAGCATTTT
CASGGRGQANQTPQHF
>once|TRBJ2-2|TRBV6-5|TRBD2
TGTGCCAGCACCCCCCGGGGGGACACCGGGGAGCTGTTTTTT
CASTPRGDTGELFF
>NA|TRBJ2-2|TRBV27|NA
TGTGCCAGCAGTTTCTGGAACACCGGGGAGCTGTTTTTT
CASSFWNTGELFF
>NA|TRBJ1-2|TRBV2|NA
TGTGCCAGCAGTACAAGAAGGGGCCACGGTGCGTACACCTTC
CASSTRRGHGAYTF
>NA|TRBJ2-1|TRBV7-3|TRBD2
TGTGCCAGCAGCTTAGTAGTTAGCGGGAGTGAGCAGTTCTTC
CASSLVVSGSEQFF
>few|TRBJ2-2|TRBV11-3|NA
TGTGCCAGCAGCCCAACCCCTAGCTACGACACCGGGGAGCTGTTTTTT
CASSPTPSYDTGELFF
>NA|TRBJ2-7|TRBV19|NA
TGTGCCACCAACCCAGGGGTAGGGGCCTACGAGCAGTACTTC
CATNPGVGAYEQYF
>NA|TRBJ1-2|TRBV28|TRBD1
TGTGCCAGCAAGGACGGGACAGGCGGATATGGCTACACCTTC
CASKDGTGGYGYTF
>NA|TRBJ2-1|TRBV29-1|NA
TGCAGCGTCCCTATGACAGACGTCTCCTACAATGAGCAGTTCTTC
CSVPMTDVSYNEQFF
>NA|TRBJ1-2|TRBV5-1|TRBD1
TGCGCCAGCAGCTGGGGAGCGACAGGGGGGTTGGGCTACACCTTC
CASSWGATGGLGYTF
>NA|TRBJ2-2|TRBV29-1|TRBD2
TGCAGCGCAAGCACAGGGACTAGCGGAAACACCGGGGAGCTGTTTTTT
CSASTGTSGNTGELFF
>NA|TRBJ2-2|TRBV5-1|TRBD2
TGCGCCAGCAGCTACCTCGCGGGGGGGCGGATCGGGGAGCTGTTTTTT
CASSYLAGGRIGELFF
>few|TRBJ1-4|TRBV6-5|TRBD1
TGTGCCAGCAGGAAATTGGGACAGGGCGAAAAACTGTTTTTT
CASRKLGQGEKLFF
>NA|TRBJ2-3|TRBV6-5|NA
TGTGCCAGCAAACGTCACGGGACTGACACAGATACGCAGTATTTT
CASKRHGTDTDTQYF
>NA|TRBJ2-7|TRBV19|NA
TGTGCCAGTAGTATGGACTCAGGCGAGCAGTACTTC
CASSMDSGEQYF
>NA|TRBJ1-5|TRBV5-4|NA
TGTGCCAGCAGTCAGGGTCTCGGGCAGCCCCAGCATTTT
CASSQGLGQPQHF
>NA|TRBJ1-1|TRBV14|TRBD1
TGTGCCAGCAGCCAAGAAGGGGGCTGGACTGAAGCTTTCTTT
CASSQEGGWTEAFF
>NA|TRBJ2-1|TRBV5-5|NA
TGTGCCAGCAGCTGGAGGAGTGAGCAGTTCTTC
CASSWRSEQFF
>NA|TRBJ1-4|TRBV5-1|NA
TGCGCCAGCAGCCCCGGGGGGGTCCAGGAAAAACTGTTTTTT
CASSPGGVQEKLFF
>NA|TRBJ2-1|TRBV4-1|NA
TGCGCCAGCAGCCACGCCGGGACTGTCTCCTACAATGAGCAGTTCTTC
CASSHAGTVSYNEQFF
>NA|TRBJ2-3|TRBV6-5|NA
TGTGCCAGCAGTATATCAGATACGCAGTATTTT
CASSISDTQYF
>NA|TRBJ2-7|TRBV11-1|TRBD1
TGTGCCAGCAGCCCCCGGCCCTTTGGACAGGCCTACGAGCAGTACTTC
CASSPRPFGQAYEQYF